The rows below give T cell receptor beta chains drawn from one sample of a study of OX40 agonist ivuxolimab in advanced cancers. Here immunoSEQ multiplex PCR was the method, and the copy in TCRdb shows in-frame clones only, minus some. The sample consists of under 100,000 clones, about four fifths of them appearing once. This material consisted of CD4+ or CD8+ T cells sorted from blood, taken in a trial of the OX40 agonist ivuxolimab. The source is an adult with an advanced solid tumor such as melanoma, head and neck, liver or kidney cancer. Both conserved end residues are part of each CDR3.

cdr3_aa	v_call	j_call
CASSRSGGMNYEQYF	TRBV18	TRBJ2-7
CASSVTGVSSYNEQFF	TRBV7-7	TRBJ2-1
CAWSEENEQFF	TRBV30	TRBJ2-1
CASRPTRAPFKTQYF	TRBV28	TRBJ2-5
CASSPVAPRGPQHF	TRBV28	TRBJ1-5
CASTPMSSYETQYF	TRBV6-6	TRBJ2-5
CASSISRGGFNTGELFF	TRBV19	TRBJ2-2
CASSLLTGLGENTGELFF	TRBV13	TRBJ2-2
CASSPPGTQNQPQHF	TRBV18	TRBJ1-5
CASSLNPSTEAFF	TRBV4-3	TRBJ1-1
CASSLTGPSTDTQYF	TRBV5-1	TRBJ2-3
CASSSADNSGNTIYF	TRBV28	TRBJ1-3
CASSQQSGLAGSGELFF	TRBV7-2	TRBJ2-2
CAIRRTGGHEQFF	TRBV10-3	TRBJ2-1
CASSQGGATYNEQFF	TRBV7-2	TRBJ2-1
CASTKALGGQETQYF	TRBV28	TRBJ2-5
CASSLTSGIYGQYF	TRBV28	TRBJ2-7
CASSGSTGGDQPQHF	TRBV6-1	TRBJ1-5
CASSEWLAGGRDEQYF	TRBV6-1	TRBJ2-7
CASSPRGAEYEQYF	TRBV5-1	TRBJ2-7
CASSPPRRYEQYF	TRBV18	TRBJ2-7
CASSYRGQGELFF	TRBV2	TRBJ2-2
CASSEGGRNYYGYTF	TRBV6-1	TRBJ1-2
CARDRYETVTHDF	TRBV30	TRBJ2-3
CASSIQSSGNTIYF	TRBV19	TRBJ1-3
CASSLDQGGTGELFF	TRBV5-1	TRBJ2-2
CASAEGANYGYTF	TRBV7-3	TRBJ1-2
CASALNTEAFF	TRBV2	TRBJ1-1
CASSYSQGTFF	TRBV6-5	TRBJ1-1
CASSPYRGGHQPQHF	TRBV18	TRBJ1-5
CASSMGTGLANEKLFF	TRBV19	TRBJ1-4
CASSVVGSKDEQFF	TRBV9	TRBJ2-1
CASSPLSGAGTDTQYF	TRBV5-4	TRBJ2-3
CASSLGGLGLAGGPKFF	TRBV7-8	TRBJ2-1
CASSRTGAASNSPLHF	TRBV2	TRBJ1-6
CASSAGKMYGYTF	TRBV7-2	TRBJ1-2
CASSQGYAGAATDTQYF	TRBV4-3	TRBJ2-3
CASSFAGGNLVYEQYF	TRBV5-1	TRBJ2-7
CSVENRQGAENTEAFF	TRBV29-1	TRBJ1-1
CASIKTGGGSSYNEQFF	TRBV28	TRBJ2-1
CASSPNTGYGQPQHF	TRBV7-2	TRBJ1-5
CRLAGALSYNEQFF	TRBV5-8	TRBJ2-1